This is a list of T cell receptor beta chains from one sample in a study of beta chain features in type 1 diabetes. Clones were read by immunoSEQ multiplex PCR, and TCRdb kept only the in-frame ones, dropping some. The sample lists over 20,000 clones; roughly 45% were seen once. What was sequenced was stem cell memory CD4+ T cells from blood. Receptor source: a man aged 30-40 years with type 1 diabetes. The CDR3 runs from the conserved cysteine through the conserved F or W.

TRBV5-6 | CASSTGTGGINTQYF
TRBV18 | CASSPSGGDGGAFF
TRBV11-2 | CASSLQGSKTDYGYTF
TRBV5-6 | CASSIEEGSFEQYF
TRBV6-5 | CASSRTGGTDTQYF
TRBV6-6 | CASSVAGVSRNEQFF
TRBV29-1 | CSAGLAVTGELFF
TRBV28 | CASSLYRGWYSNQPQHF
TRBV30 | CAWARGFTSGANVLTF
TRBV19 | CASSTGLAETQYF
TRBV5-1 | CASSLRQGGDYEQYF
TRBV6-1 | CASSEALQETNIQYF
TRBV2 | CASGETGKGGYTF
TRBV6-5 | CASAPGESGELFF
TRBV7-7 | CASSLRDRRSVNTEAFF
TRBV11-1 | CASSRLAGGRSSYNEQFF
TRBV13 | CASTAGQRGETQYF
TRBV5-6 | CASSFVRGGPRETQYF
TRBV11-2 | CASSLRETQYF
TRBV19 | CASSLQGPHSNQPQHF
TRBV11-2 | CASRVSRGPDTQYF
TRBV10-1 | CASSGLASGETQYF
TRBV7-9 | CASSLPGLAYNEQFF
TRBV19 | CASSGTGTGPGEQYF
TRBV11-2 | CASSPRVAGAETQYF
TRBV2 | CASGGTGAYEQYF
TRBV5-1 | CASSFSSSGTGSGNTEAFF
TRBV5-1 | CASSPIAGNPYEQYF
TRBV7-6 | CASSTGLAGVSYEQYF
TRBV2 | CASNYRGLGSPLHF
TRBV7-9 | CASSPGLHGAYEQYF
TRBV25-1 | CASSEFGDGETQYF